The 27 T cell receptor beta chains reported below all come from one sample, sequenced in a study of T cell responses to AZD1222 COVID-19 vaccine (dated by TCRdb to about 2021). Reading the label with the study, this specimen's time point is: baseline before first vaccination. The label giving this sample's treatment or condition can be read as: meningococcal conjugate vaccine given as trial control. Library construction relied on the immunoSEQ multiplex PCR assay. TCRdb's version of the immuneACCESS table is confined to in-frame rearrangements and falls short of the full clone set. An unresolved V gene accounts for under half of the shortfall where checked; the remainder is of unknown origin. The sample table shows about 110,000 clones, and over 85% are seen once. Around 3.3% of the sample rests with the top ten. The sample consisted of peripheral blood, taken on day 0 of MenACWY control vaccination. All receptors come from an adult in good health.

The chain links TRBV2 to TRBJ2-1; 10 bases match TRBD2. The V gene end was trimmed by 4 bases and the J gene end by 6 bases; junction bases not matched to a gene: 6. The germline V gene encodes CDR1 SNHLY and CDR2 FYNNEI. The CDR3 is 15 amino acids. The CDR3 bases are TGTGCCAGCAGTGGTGGGAGCGGGGGGGCCAATGAGCAGTTCTTC. The encoded protein is CASSGGSGGANEQFF.

The genes are TRBV23-1 and TRBJ1-1; 10 bases agree with TRBD1. Being an ORF, TRBV23-1 has a function that is uncertain. Trimming took 4 bases from V and 2 from J; bases not matched to a gene: 13. CDR3 size: 18 residues. This chain's CDR3 is CASSLRSGTGERNTEAFF. DNA for the CDR3: TGCGCCAGCAGTCTCCGGTCCGGGACAGGGGAGAGAAACACTGAAGCTTTCTTT.

The V gene is TRBV11-1, the J gene TRBJ1-1; a weak D match, TRBD1 (6 bases). This CDR3 has 13 amino acids. Looked up from germline, CDR1 is SGHAT and CDR2 is FQDESV (reference sequence). V gave up 5 bases and J gave up 0 bases, with 7 bases separating them. In DNA, the CDR3 is TGTGCCAGCAGCGGACAGCTGAACACTGAAGCTTTCTTT. This sequence encodes CASSGQLNTEAFF.

This rearrangement joins TRBV12-2 to TRBJ1-3. TRBV12-2 is a documented pseudogene. The CDR3 loop spans 17 amino acids. Here the CDR3 reads CASRLIEVRLSGNTIYF. Written as DNA, the CDR3 is TGTGCAAGTCGCTTGATCGAGGTTCGCCTCTCTGGAAACACCATATATTTT.

J is TRBJ2-7 and V is TRBV29-1; tentative D call: TRBD2 (6 bases). The V and J ends lost 5 bases and 0 bases respectively, with 14 bases between them. The CDR3 has 14 residues. Germline-derived CDR1 and CDR2 are SQVTM and ANQGSEA. CDR3 residues: CSVTRRGNSYEQYF. The CDR3 DNA reads TGCAGCGTTACTAGGCGGGGAAACTCCTACGAGCAGTACTTC.

The chain employs TRBV7-9 and TRBJ1-3, with a possible D match to TRBD1 (6 bases). Germline V gene data show CDR1 as SEHNR and CDR2 as FQNEAQ (reference sequence). The length of the CDR3 is 12 residues. V was cut by 10 bases and J by 2 bases, with 9 bases left in between. The CDR3 loop reads CATRGAGNTIYF. The CDR3 region has the DNA TGTGCCACAAGGGGGGCTGGAAACACCATATATTTT.

The chain is built from TRBV11-2 and TRBJ2-2, with a weak D call TRBD1 (6 bases). The CDR3 length is 16 residues. V was shortened by 5 bases and J by 0 bases, with 13 bases between the two germline ends. The germline gives CDR1 SGHAT, CDR2 FQNNGV. The chain's CDR3 is CASSLQGYSNTGELFF. In nucleotides, the CDR3 is TGTGCCAGCAGCCTACAGGGATATTCGAACACCGGGGAGCTGTTTTTT.

The gene calls are TRBV3-1 (or the pseudogene TRBV3-2) and TRBJ2-5; TRBD2 is a possible D gene (6 bases). The germline V and J ends were trimmed by 3 bases and 7 bases, with 15 bases remaining between them. The CDR3 sequence is 14 residues long. Germline lookup yields CDR1 LGHDT and CDR2 YNNKEL (reference sequence). The CDR3 region is CASSQGGHGGTQYF. CDR3 DNA: TGTGCCAGCAGCCAGGGGGGTCACGGGGGGACCCAGTACTTC.

The rearrangement links TRBV5-1 to TRBJ2-7; D perhaps matches TRBD1 (6 bases). This CDR3 has 14 residues. V lost 0 bases and J 5 bases, leaving 12 bases between the germline ends. Germline V gene sequence: CDR1 SGHRS, CDR2 YFSETQ. The CDR3 DNA is TGCGCCAGCAGCTTGGAGGGGGTTACTAACGAGCAGTACTTC. Translating it yields CASSLEGVTNEQYF.

The chain has TRBV15 and TRBJ1-5, with TRBD1 identical over 9 bases. V shed 0 bases and J 9 bases; nucleotides not matched to a gene: 12. The CDR3 is 17 residues long. CDR1 is LNHNV, CDR2 YYDKDF, per germline (reference sequence). DNA of the CDR3: TGTGCCACCAGCAGAGATCCGCGGGACAGGGTTTCGATGCCCCAGCATTTT. Amino acids: CATSRDPRDRVSMPQHF. Combining the CDR3 with reference TRBV15 and TRBJ1-5 gives the whole variable domain DAMVIQNPRYQVTQFGKPVTLSCSQTLNHNVMYWYQQKSSQAPKLLFHYYDKDFNNEADTPDNFQSRRPNTSFCFLDIRSPGLGDTAMYLCATSRDPRDRVSMPQHFGDGTRLSIL.

This clone was seen once. The chain employs TRBV4-1 and TRBJ2-3; D may be TRBD2 (5 bases). The V gene's germline CDR1 is MGHRA and CDR2 YSYEKL. With 4 bases removed from V and 0 bases from J, the gap between germline ends came to 17 bases. The CDR3 loop spans 17 amino acids. The CDR3 DNA reads as TGCGCCAGCAGCCCCGTGGGGATTAGCGAAAGCACAGATACGCAGTATTTT. Protein: CASSPVGISESTDTQYF.

The chain couples TRBV9 to TRBJ2-7, with 8 bases fitting TRBD1. CDR1 is SGDLS, CDR2 YYNGEE, per germline. The V segment lost 0 bases and the J segment 2 bases; nucleotides outside the gene matches: 1. The CDR3 loop spans 14 amino acids. The CDR3: CASSVGGQAYEQYF. CDR3 nucleotide sequence: TGTGCCAGCAGCGTAGGGGGACAGGCCTACGAGCAGTACTTC.

This chain links TRBV5-1 with TRBJ1-4; tentatively, D is TRBD1 (5 bases). Trimming stripped 0 bases from V and 8 bases from J, with 11 bases between. CDR3 length: 14 residues. Germline CDR1 SGHRS, CDR2 YFSETQ. Here the CDR3 DNA reads TGCGCCAGCAGCTTGGATGGTGGGGGGGAAAAACTGTTTTTT. Translating it yields CASSLDGGGEKLFF. Full variable domain (missing parts from reference TRBV5-1 and TRBJ1-4): KAGVTQTPRYLIKTRGQQVTLSCSPISGHRSVSWYQQTPGQGLQFLFEYFSETQRNKGNFPGRFSGRQFSNSRSEMNVSTLELGDSALYLCASSLDGGGEKLFFGSGTQLSVL.

The chain couples TRBV24-1 to TRBJ2-1; D is perhaps TRBD1 or TRBD2 (7 bases each). Germline loops: CDR1 KGHDR, CDR2 SFDVKD. The CDR3 has 15 residues. V was clipped by 2 bases and J by 10 bases, with 17 bases between them. The CDR3 loop is CATSDSRQGGEEQFF. The CDR3 DNA follows: TGTGCCACCAGTGATTCCCGCCAGGGGGGGGAGGAGCAGTTCTTC.

The chain couples TRBV2 to TRBJ1-6; D not resolved. Germline CDR1 and CDR2: SNHLY and FYNNEI. V was shortened by 1 base and J by 14 bases, with 9 bases between the two germline ends. The CDR3 is 12 residues long. CDR3: CASSEGERTLHF. CDR3 coding DNA: TGTGCCAGCAGTGAAGGGGAAAGGACCCTCCACTTT.

This clone was found once. J is TRBJ2-3 and V is TRBV7-9, with 8 bases lining up with TRBD2. In germline, CDR1 is SEHNR, CDR2 FQNEAQ (reference sequence). The V and J ends lost 2 bases and 0 bases, in that order; junction bases with no gene match: 1. CDR3 length equals 15 residues. DNA for the CDR3: TGTGCCAGCAGCTTATCGGGGGGGAGCACAGATACGCAGTATTTT. Its protein product is CASSLSGGSTDTQYF.

In this sample, this clone turned up a few times. J is TRBJ1-1 and V is TRBV28; the match to TRBD1 covers 8 bases. The CDR3 contains 14 residues. V shed 8 bases, J shed 3 bases, and the junction held 8 bases outside the gene matches. Germline V gives CDR1 MDHEN, CDR2 SYDVKM. The CDR3 sequence: CASFRGRFDTEAFF. The CDR3 bases are TGTGCCAGCTTCAGGGGGCGTTTCGACACTGAAGCTTTCTTT.

The V gene is TRBV5-1, the J gene TRBJ2-7, with 7 bases matching TRBD2. CDR1 is SGHRS and CDR2 is YFSETQ in the germline V gene. The length of the CDR3 is 16 residues. Unmatched junction bases numbered 10, after V lost 4 bases and J lost 0 bases. CDR3 in DNA: TGCGCCAGCAGCCTGGGAGGGGTCGGGTACTCCTACGAGCAGTACTTC. As protein: CASSLGGVGYSYEQYF.

The chain uses TRBV6-1 and TRBJ2-1; TRBD2 agrees at 7 bases. The CDR3 sequence is 16 residues long. CDR1 and CDR2 from the germline V gene are MNHNS and SASEGT. After removal of 3 bases from V and 1 base from J, the junction contained 6 bases not matched to a gene. The CDR3 DNA follows: TGTGCCAGCAGTGACTTCCAGGGACTATCCTACAATGAGCAGTTCTTC. Residues: CASSDFQGLSYNEQFF.

The chain recombines TRBV2 with TRBJ1-4; no firm D call. V was shortened by 6 bases and J by 6 bases, with 17 bases between the two germline ends. The CDR3 totals 15 residues. In germline, CDR1 is SNHLY, CDR2 FYNNEI. CDR3 bases: TGTGCCAGCAGGACCCACATCGCTTTGTATGAAAAACTGTTTTTT. Its protein is CASRTHIALYEKLFF.

The genes are TRBV5-1 and TRBJ2-2; 11 nucleotides agree with TRBD2. Germline values: CDR1 SGHRS, CDR2 YFSETQ. Losses at the gene ends were 3 bases for V and 6 bases for J; bases not matched to a gene: 7. The CDR3 is 16 residues long. Here the CDR3 reads CASSSSASGGPGELFF. The CDR3 DNA follows: TGCGCCAGCAGCTCTTCGGCTAGCGGGGGGCCCGGGGAGCTGTTTTTT.

The chain recombines TRBV10-3 with TRBJ1-5; weak D call: TRBD1 (6 bases). The CDR3 runs 14 residues. Between the trimmed V and J ends, which lost 11 bases and 0 bases, there was a span of 14 bases. CDR1 and CDR2 (germline): ENHRY, SYGVKD. CDR3 nucleotide sequence: TGTGCCGCCGCGGACAGCTATAGCAATCAGCCCCAGCATTTT. Translation gives CAAADSYSNQPQHF.

Here the CDR3 reads CASSSTGVGNQPQHF. The CDR3 DNA reads TGTGCCAGCAGTTCTACAGGGGTTGGGAATCAGCCCCAGCATTTT. This chain links TRBV6-5 with TRBJ1-5; 7 nucleotides line up with TRBD1. The CDR3 consists of 15 residues. The V gene's germline CDR1 is MNHEY and CDR2 SVGAGI. J gave up 4 bases and V 4 bases, and 7 bases lay outside the gene matches.

This clone has only a few counts. The V gene is TRBV6-5, the J gene TRBJ2-3; 10 bases fit TRBD1. Losses at the gene ends were 6 bases for V and 1 base for J; bases not matched to a gene: 4. Germline CDR1 and CDR2: MNHEY and SVGAGI. The CDR3 is 15 amino acids. The CDR3 nucleotides are TGTGCCAGCAGCCTGGGACAGGGGCGCACAGATACGCAGTATTTT. Translating it yields CASSLGQGRTDTQYF.

The chain combines TRBV29-1 with TRBJ2-3, with 10 bases matching TRBD2. Trimming at V came to 1 base and at J to 5 bases, leaving 9 bases not matched to a gene. The CDR3 is 16 amino acids. Germline CDR1 SQVTM, CDR2 ANQGSEA. CDR3 nucleotide sequence: TGCAGCGTTGAAGGGGACAGCGGGGGGGCAAGAGATACGCAGTATTTT. It is translated as CSVEGDSGGARDTQYF.

The CDR3 DNA is TGCACCAGCAGCCGGGAGACCCAGTACTTC. The encoded protein is CTSSRETQYF. This chain links TRBV1 with TRBJ2-5. TRBV1 is an annotated pseudogene. The CDR3 has 10 amino acids.

The rearrangement uses TRBV7-3 and TRBJ2-5, with 10 bases identical to TRBD1. Near its end, the DNA agrees better with TRBJ2-7, so the J call may be wrong. Germline values: CDR1 SGHTA, CDR2 FQGTGA. The CDR3 consists of 14 residues. The CDR3 spells CASSSGQGSHEQYF. The CDR3, as DNA: TGTGCCAGCAGCTCGGGACAGGGGTCCCACGAGCAGTACTTC.